This entry is about one T cell receptor beta chain. This record comes from a study of blood T cell repertoires in COVID-19. Background on the study: Material from acute and convalescent COVID-19 was sourced from the United States, Italy and Spain. T cells, B-cell-depleted T cells, or PBMCs supplied cDNA or gDNA.

Germline CDR1 is LNHDA and CDR2 is SQIVND (reference sequence). The CDR3 loop spans 15 amino acids. After removal of 5 bases from V and 3 bases from J, the junction contained 7 bases not matched to a gene. The authors' processing: Estimation of nucleated cell counts was performed using reference gene primer amplification. Assay used: immunoSEQ multiplex PCR; TCRdb lists only in-frame clones, some missing. That table supplies the V and J calls and clone size; D and trimming were determined from the DNA. The sample contains some 230,000 clones, approximately 84% of which appear only once. The source material was peripheral blood. The chain joins TRBV19 to TRBJ1-5; 7 bases match TRBD1. The TCR was taken from a woman in her 30s who had recovered from COVID-19. This CDR3 reads CASSSEGQYNQPQHF. The CDR3 nucleotides read TGTGCCAGTAGTTCTGAGGGACAGTACAATCAGCCCCAGCATTTT.